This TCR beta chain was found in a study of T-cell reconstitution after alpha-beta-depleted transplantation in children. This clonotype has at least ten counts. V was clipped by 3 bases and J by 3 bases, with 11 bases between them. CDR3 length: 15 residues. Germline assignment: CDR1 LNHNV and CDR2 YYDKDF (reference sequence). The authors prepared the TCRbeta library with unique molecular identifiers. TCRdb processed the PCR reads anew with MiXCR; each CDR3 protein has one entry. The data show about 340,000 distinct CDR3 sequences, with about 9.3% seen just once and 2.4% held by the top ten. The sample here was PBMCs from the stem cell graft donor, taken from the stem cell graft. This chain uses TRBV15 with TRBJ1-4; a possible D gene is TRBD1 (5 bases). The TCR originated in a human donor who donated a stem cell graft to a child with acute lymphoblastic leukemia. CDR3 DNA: TGTGCCACCAGCAGCCGGGCCAGGGCTAATGAAAAACTGTTTTTT. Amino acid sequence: CATSSRARANEKLFF.